The clone carrying this TCR beta chain was detected many times. Sequence at one end of the junction differs from germline and may be a read error. TCR beta libraries were built with iRepertoire HTBI primers and Arm-PCR of CDR3 regions. From the multiplex PCR reads, TCRdb called clonotypes with MiXCR, one entry per CDR3 protein. The sample carries over 350,000 distinct CDR3 sequences, 11% to 15% recorded once. The sample is drawn from a study of regulatory T cells in long-lasting Graves disease. This CDR3 has 11 amino acids. Germline V gene lookup returns CDR1 GTSNPN and CDR2 SVGIG (reference sequence). Time point: newly diagnosed GD, antithyroid drugs for less than 3 months. Researchers made the TCR library from RNA that was extracted from PBMCs. This sample was shared with a second study, whose subject was T cells in Graves' hyperthyroidism and ophthalmopathy. That work states: TCR CDR3 regions were first amplified by RT-PCR with HTBI primers.

The sequenced sample was peripheral blood mononuclear cells (PBMCs), obtained at new diagnosis, from a patient treated with antithyroid drugs. The V call is TRBV30, the J call TRBJ2-5; D is ambiguous. The source of this sequence is a woman between 45 and 60 years old with Graves disease. The CDR3 spells CAWIGPGTQYF. CDR3 bases: TGTGCATGGATCGGCCCCGGGACCCAGTACTTC.